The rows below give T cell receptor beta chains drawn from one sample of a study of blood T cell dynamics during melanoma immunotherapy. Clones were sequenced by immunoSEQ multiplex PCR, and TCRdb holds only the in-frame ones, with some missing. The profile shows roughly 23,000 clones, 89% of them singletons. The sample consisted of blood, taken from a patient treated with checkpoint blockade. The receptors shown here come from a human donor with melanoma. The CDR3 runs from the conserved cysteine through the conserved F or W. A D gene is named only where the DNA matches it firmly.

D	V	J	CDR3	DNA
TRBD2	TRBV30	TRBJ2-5	CAWNRGLAGVGETQYF	TGTGCCTGGAACCGCGGACTAGCGGGGGTTGGAGAGACCCAGTACTTC
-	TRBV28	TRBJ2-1	CASSLWDLWNEQFF	TGTGCCAGCAGTCTATGGGACCTCTGGAATGAGCAGTTCTTC
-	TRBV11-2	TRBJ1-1	CASSLERRVITEAFF	TGTGCCAGCAGCTTAGAAAGGCGGGTCATCACTGAAGCTTTCTTT
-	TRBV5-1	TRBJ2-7	CASSRTGLTYEQYF	TGCGCCAGCAGCCGTACAGGACTAACCTACGAGCAGTACTTC
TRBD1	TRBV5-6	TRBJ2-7	CASSQRRGQGANEQYF	TGTGCCAGCAGTCAACGGCGGGGACAGGGGGCCAACGAGCAGTACTTC
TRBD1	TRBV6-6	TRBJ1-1	CASRPGGTEAFF	TGTGCCAGCAGGCCAGGGGGAACTGAAGCTTTCTTT
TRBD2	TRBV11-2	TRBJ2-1	CASRGLGGYSYNEQFF	TGTGCCAGCAGGGGACTGGGGGGGTACTCCTACAATGAGCAGTTCTTC
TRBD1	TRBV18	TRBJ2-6	CASSPDRAGANVLTF	TGTGCCAGCTCTCCCGACAGGGCTGGGGCCAACGTCCTGACTTTC
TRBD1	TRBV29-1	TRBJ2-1	CSVPRQGVLNEQFF	TGCAGCGTCCCCCGCCAGGGGGTACTGAATGAGCAGTTCTTC
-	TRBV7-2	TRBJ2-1	CASSPQWDRTNEQFF	TGTGCCAGCAGCCCCCAGTGGGATCGTACCAATGAGCAGTTCTTC
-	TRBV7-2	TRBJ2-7	CASSPGGTSSYEQYF	TGTGCCAGCAGCCCGGGGGGCACTTCCTCCTACGAGCAGTACTTC